The 8 T cell receptor beta chains given below trace back to one sample, sequenced in a study of blood T cell repertoires in COVID-19. Only in-frame clones appear in the TCRdb table, and some are missing; sequencing was by immunoSEQ multiplex PCR. The repertoire consists of about 85,000 clones, with roughly 80% occurring once and the leading ten covering around 5.8%. Specimen: peripheral blood. These receptors came from a man between 60 and 70 years old with acute or convalescent COVID-19.

CDR3 in DNA: TGTGCCAGCAGCATGACAGGCGGGGATACGCAGTATTTT. As protein: CASSMTGGDTQYF. The chain has TRBV12-3 or TRBV12-4 and TRBJ2-3, with D possibly matching TRBD1 (6 bases). The ends were cut back, 6 bases at V and 6 bases at J, with 13 bases in the middle. This CDR3 is 13 amino acids long.

This clone was seen a few times. The rearrangement uses TRBV19 and TRBJ2-1; 8 bases map to TRBD1. The germline gives CDR1 LNHDA, CDR2 SQIVND (reference sequence). Trimming cost V 6 bases and J 7 bases; bases outside gene matches: 8. The CDR3 is 14 residues long. In DNA form, the CDR3 reads TGTGCCAGTAGCTTCGGACAGGGACGGAATGAGCAGTTCTTC. Protein: CASSFGQGRNEQFF.

The chain joins TRBV27 to TRBJ1-1; D may be TRBD1 (5 bases). Germline CDR1 is MNHEY and CDR2 is SMNVEV (reference sequence). The CDR3 is made up of 13 amino acids. V lost 8 bases and J 4 bases, leaving 14 bases between the germline ends. The CDR3 region has the DNA TGTGCCAGCTCCCGTGGGGGAGGCACTGAAGCTTTCTTT. It translates to CASSRGGGTEAFF.

This clone was observed a few times. The J gene is TRBJ2-3, the V gene TRBV11-2; D is perhaps TRBD2 (6 bases). Between the trimmed V and J ends, which lost 5 bases and 2 bases, there was a span of 17 bases. This CDR3 spans 16 amino acids. Germline V gives CDR1 SGHAT, CDR2 FQNNGV. This CDR3 reads CASSPPGAGNTDTQYF. CDR3 nucleotide sequence: TGTGCCAGCAGCCCCCCCGGGGCGGGGAACACAGATACGCAGTATTTT.

The chain employs TRBV2 and TRBJ1-4; D is ambiguous. V was shortened by 7 bases and J by 0 bases, with 15 bases between the two germline ends. The germline gives CDR1 SNHLY, CDR2 FYNNEI. CDR3 length: 16 amino acids. This CDR3 is CASIQTFSSTNEKLFF. DNA of the CDR3: TGTGCCAGCATACAGACCTTCTCCTCAACTAATGAAAAACTGTTTTTT. Full variable domain (remainder filled in from reference TRBV2 and TRBJ1-4): EPEVTQTPSHQVTQMGQEVILRCVPISNHLYFYWYRQILGQKVEFLVSFYNNEISEKSEIFDDQFSVERPDGSNFTLKIRSTKLEDSAMYFCASIQTFSSTNEKLFFGSGTQLSVL.

This clone came up once. The rearrangement joins TRBV3-1 (or the pseudogene TRBV3-2) to TRBJ2-7, with D perhaps TRBD1 (6 bases). V was shortened by 1 base and J by 6 bases, with 13 bases between the two germline ends. Per the germline V gene, CDR1 is LGHDT and CDR2 is YNNKEL (reference sequence). This CDR3 comprises 14 residues. The CDR3 DNA sequence: TGTGCCAGCAGCCAAGCAGGGGATACTTCCGAGCAGTACTTC. Translating it yields CASSQAGDTSEQYF.

The chain recombines TRBV20-1 with TRBJ1-1; TRBD1 aligns across 7 bases. The ends lost 3 bases at V and 4 bases at J; junction bases unmatched: 8. The germline V gene has CDR1 DFQATT and CDR2 SNEGSKA (reference sequence). The CDR3 sequence is 14 residues long. The CDR3 spells CSASRRQGITEAFF. The CDR3 region has the DNA TGCAGTGCTAGTCGTAGACAGGGCATCACTGAAGCTTTCTTT.

This chain connects TRBV7-2 to TRBJ2-7, with 9 bases that match TRBD2. Per germline, CDR1 SGHTA and CDR2 FQGNSA. Trimming removed 1 base from V and 0 bases from J; junction bases left unmatched: 4. The CDR3 covers 16 residues. As DNA, the CDR3 is TGTGCCAGCAGCTTAGGTAGCGGGGGCCGCTCCTACGAGCAGTACTTC. It translates to CASSLGSGGRSYEQYF. The entire variable domain, with the rest obtained from reference TRBV7-2 and TRBJ2-7, is as follows: GAGVSQSPSNKVTEKGKDVELRCDPISGHTALYWYRQSLGQGLEFLIYFQGNSAPDKSGLPSDRFSAERTGGSVSTLTIQRTQQEDSAVYLCASSLGSGGRSYEQYFGPGTRLTVT.